Listed below are T cell receptor beta chains from one sample, sequenced in a study of CD8 T cells in Susac syndrome. One entry per CDR3 protein results from TCRdb running MiXCR on the immunoSEQ multiplex PCR reads. The table shows 150,000 or so distinct CDR3 sequences, with approximately 95% occurring only once. Material for sequencing was CD4+ T cells from PBMCs. Receptor source: a human donor with Susac syndrome. The CDR3 runs from the conserved cysteine through the conserved F or W. A D gene is named only where the DNA matches it firmly.

TRBJ2-3 | . | TRBV20-1 | CSARPPWGDTQYF
TRBJ2-2 | . | TRBV12-3/TRBV12-4 | CASSPRGTTGELFF
TRBJ2-1 | TRBD2 | TRBV6-5 | CASSYTSGGNEQFF
TRBJ2-3 | . | TRBV2 | CASFPDADTQYF
TRBJ2-1 | . | TRBV25-1 | CASSEFSRNEQFF
TRBJ2-3 | TRBD1 | TRBV6-1 | CASLDRGRTDTQYF
TRBJ1-2 | TRBD1 | TRBV29-1 | CSVEPGGNYGYTF
TRBJ1-2 | TRBD1 | TRBV23-1 | CASSRRQGHYGYTF
TRBJ1-3 | . | TRBV29-1 | CSADLGGSGNTIYF
TRBJ2-7 | . | TRBV18 | CASSPPSSLFYEQYF
TRBJ1-6 | TRBD1 | TRBV4-3 | CASSQTTGRTGHSPLHF
TRBJ1-2 | . | TRBV29-1 | CSVGSATNYGYTF
TRBJ2-1 | . | TRBV29-1 | CSVQGGLNEQFF
TRBJ2-1 | TRBD1 | TRBV6-5 | CASRTDRGWNEQFF
TRBJ2-7 | TRBD1 | TRBV6-2/TRBV6-3 | CASSPGQAQLYEQYF
TRBJ1-6 | . | TRBV7-8 | CASSLAGQPGSPLHF
TRBJ1-2 | . | TRBV2 | CASSGGNYGYTF
TRBJ2-7 | TRBD1 | TRBV6-2/TRBV6-3 | CASSYRGPGQGYEQYF
TRBJ1-2 | . | TRBV3-1 | CASSQDKVFGVDGYTF
TRBJ2-7 | . | TRBV10-3 | CAISEKSYEQYF
TRBJ2-5 | . | TRBV29-1 | CSVDGANHETQYF
TRBJ1-2 | . | TRBV20-1 | CSARGGKGYTF
TRBJ2-5 | . | TRBV6-2/TRBV6-3 | CASSYVRNQETQYF
TRBJ2-3 | . | TRBV20-1 | CSALPPTDTQYF
TRBJ1-1 | . | TRBV9 | CASNHPGTNTEAFF
TRBJ1-2 | TRBD1 | TRBV9 | CASTVGRRETGRRGDGYTF
TRBJ1-4 | . | TRBV9 | CASSVAGGLNEKLFF
TRBJ2-3 | . | TRBV14 | CASSQELSTDTQYF
TRBJ2-5 | . | TRBV29-1 | CSVDGGATQYF
TRBJ1-2 | . | TRBV20-1 | CSARGRSTNYGYTF
TRBJ1-2 | . | TRBV20-1 | CSARFGGNYGYTF
TRBJ1-5 | TRBD1 | TRBV18 | CASSPLRGPQPQHF
TRBJ2-5 | . | TRBV24-1 | CATSDSQETQYF
TRBJ1-5 | TRBD1 | TRBV12-3/TRBV12-4 | CASSPTGARNQPQHF
TRBJ1-6 | . | TRBV5-1 | CASSLRSESSPLHF
TRBJ2-5 | . | TRBV29-1 | CSVSGGLLETQYF
TRBJ1-2 | TRBD1 | TRBV7-2 | CASSSPPTGDYGYTF